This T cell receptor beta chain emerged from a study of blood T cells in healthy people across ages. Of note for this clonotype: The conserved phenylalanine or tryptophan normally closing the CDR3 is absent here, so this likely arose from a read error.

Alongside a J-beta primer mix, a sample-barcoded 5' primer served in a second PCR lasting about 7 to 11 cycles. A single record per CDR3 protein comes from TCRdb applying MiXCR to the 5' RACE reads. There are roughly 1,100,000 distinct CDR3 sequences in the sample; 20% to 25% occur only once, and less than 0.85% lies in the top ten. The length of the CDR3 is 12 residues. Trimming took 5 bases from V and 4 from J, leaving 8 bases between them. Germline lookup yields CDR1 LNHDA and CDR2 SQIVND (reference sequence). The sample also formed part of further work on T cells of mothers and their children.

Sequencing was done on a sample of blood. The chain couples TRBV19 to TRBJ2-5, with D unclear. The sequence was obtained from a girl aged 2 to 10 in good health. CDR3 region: CASSLIGETQYL. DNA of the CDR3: TGTGCCAGTAGTCTCATCGGAGAGACCCAGTACCTC.